This T cell receptor (beta chain) was sequenced in a study of T cell responses to AZD1222 COVID-19 vaccine. General study points: Sampling captured repertoires only after the peak T cell response. Increased Spike-specific TCR breadth and depth were observed after two AZD1222 doses. Nearly half of spike-specific TCRs reportedly target unmutated variant regions. Most donors were white British, females outnumbered males, and clonal diversity was possibly underestimated.

The repertoire was sequenced with immunoSEQ multiplex PCR; TCRdb's copy has only in-frame clones and lacks some. The sample has about 39,000 clones, over 75% seen once. The V end was cut by 4 bases, the J end by 7 bases, with 12 bases between. Germline V gene data show CDR1 as SQVTM and CDR2 as ANQGSEA. The CDR3 has 12 residues. As concerns this clone: Antigen unknown.

The chain couples TRBV29-1 to TRBJ2-3; D not certain. Sequences were derived from peripheral blood, sampled 28 days after the second dose of the MenACWY control vaccine. This TCR derives from an adult who received the MenACWY meningococcal vaccine as a control. The CDR3 DNA sequence: TGCAGCGTTGTGGAGCAAGCGTATACGCAGTATTTT. It is translated as CSVVEQAYTQYF.